Sequencing of this T cell receptor (beta chain) was carried out in a study of T cell responses to AZD1222 COVID-19 vaccine. Per the germline V gene, CDR1 is MNHEY and CDR2 is SVGAGI. This CDR3 spans 15 amino acids. Trimming cost V 8 bases and J 6 bases, with 20 bases left between them. Note on this clone: The antigen remains unidentified.

Whole-study findings and limits: At 160-218 and 743-854, vaccine-associated CD4 TCRs were dominant, and they spanned spike. There were mostly white British donors and more females than males, and clonal diversity was possibly underestimated.

TCRdb's table, derived via immunoSEQ multiplex PCR, lists solely in-frame clones and lacks some. The sample includes 140,000 to 150,000 clones, over 80% of them seen just once. The sample here was peripheral blood, taken on day 0 of MenACWY control vaccination. V usage is TRBV6-5 and J usage is TRBJ1-5; D may be TRBD1 (6 bases). The receptor was isolated from an adult in good health. This CDR3 is CASFPKQGGSQPQHF. CDR3 sequence (DNA): TGTGCCAGCTTTCCTAAACAGGGCGGAAGTCAGCCCCAGCATTTT.